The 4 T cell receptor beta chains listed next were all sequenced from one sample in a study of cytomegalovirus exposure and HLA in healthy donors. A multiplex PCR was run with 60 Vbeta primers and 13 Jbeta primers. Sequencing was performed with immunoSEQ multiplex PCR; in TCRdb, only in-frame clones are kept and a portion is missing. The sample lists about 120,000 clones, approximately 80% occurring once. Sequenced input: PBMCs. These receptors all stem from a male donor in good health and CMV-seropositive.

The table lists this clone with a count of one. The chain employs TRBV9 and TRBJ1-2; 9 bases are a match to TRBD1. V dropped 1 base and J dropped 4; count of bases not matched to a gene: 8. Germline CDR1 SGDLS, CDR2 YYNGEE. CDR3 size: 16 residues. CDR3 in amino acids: CASSVNGQGSVYGYTF. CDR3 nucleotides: TGTGCCAGCAGCGTAAACGGACAGGGGTCCGTCTATGGCTACACCTTC.

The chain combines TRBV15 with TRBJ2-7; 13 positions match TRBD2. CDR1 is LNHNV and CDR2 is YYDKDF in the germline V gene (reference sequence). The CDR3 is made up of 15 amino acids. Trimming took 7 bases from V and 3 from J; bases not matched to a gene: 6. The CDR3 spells CATTYGTSGVYEQYF. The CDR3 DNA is TGTGCCACCACTTACGGGACTAGCGGGGTCTACGAGCAGTACTTC.

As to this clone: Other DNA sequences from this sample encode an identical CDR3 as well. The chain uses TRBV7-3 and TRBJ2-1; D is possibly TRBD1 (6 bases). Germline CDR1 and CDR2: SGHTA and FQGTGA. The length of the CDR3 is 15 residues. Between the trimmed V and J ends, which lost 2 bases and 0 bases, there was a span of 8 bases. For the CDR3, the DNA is TGTGCCAGCAGCTTACAGGGGAGCTCCTACAATGAGCAGTTCTTC. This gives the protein CASSLQGSSYNEQFF.

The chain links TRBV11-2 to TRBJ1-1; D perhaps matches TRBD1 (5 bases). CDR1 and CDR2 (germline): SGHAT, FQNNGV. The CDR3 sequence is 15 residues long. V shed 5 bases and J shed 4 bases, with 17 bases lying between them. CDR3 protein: CASSRPGRGSTEAFF. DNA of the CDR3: TGTGCCAGCAGCCGCCCAGGGCGGGGGAGCACTGAAGCTTTCTTT.